Shown below are 30 T cell receptor beta chains from a single sample sequenced in a study of beta chain features in type 1 diabetes. TCRB transcripts that were expressed got sequenced, as all of the isolated RNA had been reverse transcribed. Libraries were prepared by immunoSEQ multiplex PCR; TCRdb keeps only in-frame clonotypes and omits some of them. Here the sample spans over 700,000 clones, 17% being singletons. Specimen: naive CD4+ T cells from blood. The receptors derive from a woman aged 18-29 years in good health.

V is TRBV6-6 and J is TRBJ2-1; no firm D call. Trimming removed 2 bases at V and 6 bases at J, with 8 bases between. Germline CDR1 and CDR2: MNHNY and SVGAGI (reference sequence). This CDR3 is built from 13 residues. Here the CDR3 reads CASSYRLINEQFF. In DNA, the CDR3 is TGTGCCAGCAGTTACCGATTAATCAATGAGCAGTTCTTC.

This clone was counted between two and nine times. The CDR3 protein is CASSQVGLTSGYNEQFF. In DNA, the CDR3 is TGTGCCAGCAGCCAAGTAGGATTGACTAGCGGGTACAATGAGCAGTTCTTC. This chain uses TRBV14 with TRBJ2-1, with 10 bases aligning to TRBD2. CDR1 SGHDN and CDR2 FVKESK come from the germline V gene. V was clipped by 1 base and J by 4 bases; unmatched bases: 7. This CDR3 is built from 17 residues.

This chain links TRBV4-1 with TRBJ1-2; D uncertain. V lost 0 bases, J lost 2 bases, and 4 bases lay in between. This CDR3 is built from 13 residues. Germline V gene lookup returns CDR1 MGHRA and CDR2 YSYEKL. As DNA, the CDR3 is TGCGCCAGCAGCCAAGATTTAAACTATGGCTACACCTTC. It specifies CASSQDLNYGYTF.

This chain connects TRBV7-3 to TRBJ2-7; D is tentatively TRBD1 or TRBD2 (7 bases each). Trimming took 4 bases from V and 8 from J, leaving 33 bases between them. CDR3 size: 19 residues. CDR1 and CDR2 (germline): SGHTA, FQGTGA. CDR3 region: CASSSPPWGGQLRAVQQYF. CDR3 bases: TGTGCCAGCAGCTCCCCACCCTGGGGGGGACAGCTCCGAGCAGTGCAGCAGTACTTC.

This clone was seen a handful of times. The chain couples TRBV7-2 to TRBJ2-3, with D perhaps TRBD2 (5 bases). CDR1 and CDR2 from the germline V gene are SGHTA and FQGNSA. Trimming removed 1 base at V and 3 bases at J, with 8 bases between. The CDR3 runs to 14 residues. CDR3 DNA sequence: TGTGCCAGCAGCTTAGGACTACTTACAGATACGCAGTATTTT. Translated: CASSLGLLTDTQYF. Full variable domain (remainder filled in from reference TRBV7-2 and TRBJ2-3): GAGVSQSPSNKVTEKGKDVELRCDPISGHTALYWYRQSLGQGLEFLIYFQGNSAPDKSGLPSDRFSAERTGGSVSTLTIQRTQQEDSAVYLCASSLGLLTDTQYFGPGTRLTVL.

This clone has just a few counts. The V call is TRBV15, the J call TRBJ1-3; TRBD1 is a possible D gene (6 bases). Trimming pared 1 base from V and 2 bases from J, leaving 12 bases between. The germline CDR1 and CDR2 sequences are LNHNV and YYDKDF (reference sequence). The CDR3 contains 16 residues. This CDR3 is CATSRGSRGTGNTIYF. CDR3 nucleotide sequence: TGTGCCACCAGCAGAGGAAGCAGGGGAACTGGAAACACCATATATTTT.

The chain recombines TRBV7-2 with TRBJ2-3, with D unclear. CDR3 length: 13 residues. Germline V lookup: CDR1 SGHTA, CDR2 FQGNSA. Trimming stripped 1 base from V and 11 bases from J, with 13 bases between. CDR3 nucleotide sequence: TGTGCCAGCAGCTTAGAGACTGGCCTCAGGCAGTATTTT. The encoded protein is CASSLETGLRQYF.

This chain links TRBV5-8 with TRBJ1-6, with D unclear. Trimming took off 0 bases at V and 7 bases at J, with 8 bases between the two ends. CDR1 and CDR2 (germline): SGHTS, YDEGEE. This CDR3 spans 14 amino acids. The DNA for the CDR3 is TGTGCCAGCAGCTTGGATCTATCAAATTCACCCCTCCACTTT. It is translated as CASSLDLSNSPLHF. Based on the CDR3 plus reference TRBV5-8 and TRBJ1-6, the full variable domain is EAGVTQSPTHLIKTRGQQATLRCSPISGHTSVYWYQQALGLGLQFLLWYDEGEERNRGNFPPRFSGRQFPNYSSELNVNALELEDSALYLCASSLDLSNSPLHFGNGTRLTVT.

The chain uses TRBV2 and TRBJ2-5; D may be TRBD2 (6 bases). The germline CDR1 and CDR2 sequences are SNHLY and FYNNEI. The CDR3 runs 10 residues. V shed 6 bases and J shed 8 bases, with 7 bases lying between them. The DNA for the CDR3 is TGTGCCAGCAGAGGGACTACCCAGTACTTC. Protein sequence: CASRGTTQYF.

This clone was detected only a few times. This chain joins TRBV7-9 and TRBJ2-1; D gene unclear. The CDR3 extends over 14 amino acids. Germline V lookup: CDR1 SEHNR, CDR2 FQNEAQ (reference sequence). Trimming pared 0 bases from V and 6 bases from J, leaving 9 bases between. The CDR3 spells CASSLALTGNEQFF. The CDR3 bases are TGTGCCAGCAGCTTAGCACTGACCGGCAATGAGCAGTTCTTC.

V and J are TRBV27 and TRBJ1-2; D gene ambiguous. Between the trimmed V and J ends, which lost 2 bases and 2 bases, there was a span of 9 bases. Germline V gene data show CDR1 as MNHEY and CDR2 as SMNVEV (reference sequence). The CDR3 contains 14 residues. The CDR3 DNA reads TGTGCCAGCAGTTTAAACAGAAAGAACTATGGCTACACCTTC. This translates into CASSLNRKNYGYTF.

The sample holds one count of this clone. V usage is TRBV9 and J usage is TRBJ1-4, with D possibly being TRBD1 (6 bases). Germline lookup yields CDR1 SGDLS and CDR2 YYNGEE. The CDR3 length is 15 residues. V lost 4 bases, J lost 4 bases, and 14 bases lay in between. The CDR3 loop reads CASSRGGGINEKLFF. For the CDR3, the DNA is TGTGCCAGCAGCCGCGGAGGGGGGATTAATGAAAAACTGTTTTTT.

V and J are TRBV11-2 and TRBJ2-2; D is ambiguous. The CDR3 loop spans 15 amino acids. The V gene lost 6 bases and the J gene lost 1 base, with 12 bases spanning the gap. Germline V lookup: CDR1 SGHAT, CDR2 FQNNGV. The CDR3 loop is CASRGRARNTGELFF. CDR3 bases: TGTGCCAGCAGAGGACGAGCTAGGAACACCGGGGAGCTGTTTTTT.

The V gene is TRBV7-9, the J gene TRBJ1-4; D is ambiguous. Deletions cut 1 base from V and 14 bases from J, with 17 bases between. The CDR3 runs to 14 residues. The germline gives CDR1 SEHNR, CDR2 FQNEAQ (reference sequence). The CDR3 bases are TGTGCCAGCAGCTTAGAATTAGTTACGGGAAGGCTGTTTTTT. Amino acids: CASSLELVTGRLFF.

This clone appeared a few times. The chain links TRBV9 to TRBJ2-5; 9 bases are a match to TRBD2. The CDR3 covers 14 residues. Germline CDR1 SGDLS, CDR2 YYNGEE. J gave up 5 bases and V 3 bases, and 5 bases lay outside the gene matches. The CDR3 is CASSAIAGDETQYF. DNA of the CDR3: TGTGCCAGCAGCGCCATAGCGGGAGACGAGACCCAGTACTTC.

This clone appeared a few times. The rearrangement joins TRBV29-1 to TRBJ2-3; 7 nucleotides align to TRBD2. Germline V gene lookup returns CDR1 SQVTM and CDR2 ANQGSEA. The length of the CDR3 is 14 residues. V shed 3 bases and J 1 base; nucleotides not matched to a gene: 4. In nucleotides, the CDR3 is TGCAGCGTTGACCGGCTAGCGGGCACAGATACGCAGTATTTT. This encodes CSVDRLAGTDTQYF.

This clone was seen a few times. V is TRBV6-6 and J is TRBJ2-1; 7 positions agree with TRBD2. Germline V gene lookup returns CDR1 MNHNY and CDR2 SVGAGI (reference sequence). The CDR3 runs to 15 residues. V was pared by 5 bases and J by 2 bases, with 6 bases of the junction left unmatched. CDR3 bases: TGTGCCAGCAGTAGGACGGCGGGGGCCTACAATGAGCAGTTCTTC. Residues: CASSRTAGAYNEQFF.

This clone was observed a single time. The gene calls are TRBV9 and TRBJ2-2; D might be TRBD1 (6 bases). The germline V and J ends were trimmed by 3 bases and 1 base, with 22 bases remaining between them. Germline CDR1 is SGDLS and CDR2 is YYNGEE. CDR3 length equals 19 residues. The CDR3 loop is CASSARRVDRSKNTGELFF. CDR3 nucleotide sequence: TGTGCCAGCAGCGCGAGAAGGGTCGACAGGTCTAAGAACACCGGGGAGCTGTTTTTT.

The chain joins TRBV18 to TRBJ1-2; possible D gene TRBD1, 5 bases. Germline V CDR1 and CDR2: KGHSH, LQKENI. This CDR3 has 18 amino acids. Trimming left V 3 bases short and J 0 bases short, with 20 bases between. The CDR3: CASSPAGRRHWTNYGYTF. In nucleotides, the CDR3 is TGTGCCAGCTCACCCGCAGGGCGGAGGCACTGGACTAACTATGGCTACACCTTC.

DNA for the CDR3: TGTGCCAGCAGCTTAGTTGGCAGGGTCTATGGCTACACCTTC. Amino acid sequence: CASSLVGRVYGYTF. J is TRBJ1-2 and V is TRBV7-2, with a tentative D call TRBD1 (5 bases). Germline V lookup: CDR1 SGHTA, CDR2 FQGNSA. Deletions cut 1 base from V and 4 bases from J, with 10 bases between. This CDR3 contains 14 residues.

This clone has just a few counts. The chain combines TRBV25-1 with TRBJ2-1, with 8 nucleotides matching TRBD2. CDR3 length: 15 amino acids. Germline values: CDR1 MGHDK, CDR2 SYGVNS. The V gene end was trimmed by 4 bases and the J gene end by 7 bases; junction bases not matched to a gene: 9. The CDR3, as DNA: TGTGCCAGCAGTGTCAGCGGGAGTAGGAAAAATGAGCAGTTCTTC. Translation: CASSVSGSRKNEQFF.

This clone was counted a single time. The V call is TRBV28, the J call TRBJ1-1, with D unclear. Germline assignment: CDR1 MDHEN and CDR2 SYDVKM. The CDR3 runs 12 residues. V lost 8 bases and J lost 7, with 14 bases in between. The CDR3 DNA reads as TGTGCCAGCCTTGTAAGCGAGGATGAAGCTTTCTTT. Residues: CASLVSEDEAFF. The variable domain in full, with the rest retrieved from reference TRBV28 and TRBJ1-1, is DVKVTQSSRYLVKRTGEKVFLECVQDMDHENMFWYRQDPGLGLRLIYFSYDVKMKEKGDIPEGYSVSREKKERFSLILESASTNQTSMYLCASLVSEDEAFFGQGTRLTVV.

J is TRBJ1-2 and V is TRBV5-6; the D gene is possibly TRBD1 (5 bases). CDR1 and CDR2 from the germline V gene are SGHDT and YYEEEE. The CDR3 contains 16 residues. Trimming cost V 4 bases and J 4 bases, with 20 bases left between them. DNA for the CDR3: TGTGCCAGCAGCCGCGGGACGAAAACCCAGTCCTATGGCTACACCTTC. Encoded protein: CASSRGTKTQSYGYTF.

CDR3 in DNA: TGTGCCAGCAGCTTGGCAGTTTATAGCAATCAGCCCCAGCATTTT. It encodes CASSLAVYSNQPQHF. The rearrangement joins TRBV5-6 to TRBJ1-5; no clear D. Germline-derived CDR1 and CDR2 are SGHDT and YYEEEE. The V end lost 0 bases, the J end lost 0 bases, and 7 bases lay between the germline ends. The CDR3 is 15 amino acids.

A few counts support this clone. V is TRBV15 and J is TRBJ2-5; 8 nucleotides match TRBD1. CDR1 and CDR2 (germline): LNHNV, YYDKDF (reference sequence). The trim removed 1 base at V and 2 bases at J, leaving 3 bases unmatched. This CDR3 is 15 amino acids long. CDR3 coding DNA: TGTGCCACCAGCAGAGGACAGGGGATTCAAGAGACCCAGTACTTC. Translation: CATSRGQGIQETQYF.

The CDR3 region has the DNA TGCGCCAGCAGCGTTTCGGGACTAGCGGGTGCCAGCTCCTACGAGCAGTACTTC. It codes for CASSVSGLAGASSYEQYF. The rearrangement joins TRBV5-1 to TRBJ2-7; 12 bases are a match to TRBD2. CDR3 length: 18 amino acids. Germline loops: CDR1 SGHRS, CDR2 YFSETQ. Unmatched junction bases numbered 11, after V lost 4 bases and J lost 0 bases.

The table lists this clone with a few counts. The same CDR3 also results from other DNA sequences found in this sample. The V gene is TRBV19, the J gene TRBJ2-1; D unresolved. Germline values: CDR1 LNHDA, CDR2 SQIVND (reference sequence). CDR3 size: 11 residues. V gave up 5 bases and J gave up 4 bases, with 3 bases separating them. Here the CDR3 DNA reads TGTGCCAGTAGTCTTTACAATGAGCAGTTCTTC. It specifies CASSLYNEQFF. Complete variable domain (other parts from reference TRBV19 and TRBJ2-1): DGGITQSPKYLFRKEGQNVTLSCEQNLNHDAMYWYRQDPGQGLRLIYYSQIVNDFQKGDIAEGYSVSREKKESFPLTVTSAQKNPTAFYLCASSLYNEQFFGPGTRLTVL.

This clone occurred a few times. The chain links TRBV7-3 to TRBJ2-5, with TRBD1 matching 8 bases. Per germline, CDR1 SGHTA and CDR2 FQGTGA. Unmatched junction bases numbered 10, after V lost 5 bases and J lost 5 bases. The CDR3 has 15 amino acids. CDR3 sequence reads: CASSKQGDYWETQYF. CDR3 nucleotides: TGTGCCAGCAGCAAACAGGGGGATTATTGGGAGACCCAGTACTTC.

This CDR3 is CASSVDAGINEQFF. CDR3 nucleotide sequence: TGTGCCAGCAGCGTAGATGCGGGAATCAATGAGCAGTTCTTC. The chain links TRBV9 to TRBJ2-1; maybe TRBD2 (6 bases). The CDR3 sequence is 14 residues long. Germline values: CDR1 SGDLS, CDR2 YYNGEE. Trimming left V 0 bases short and J 6 bases short, with 10 bases between. Full variable domain (rest looked up from reference TRBV9 and TRBJ2-1): DSGVTQTPKHLITATGQRVTLRCSPRSGDLSVYWYQQSLDQGLQFLIQYYNGEERAKGNILERFSAQQFPDLHSELNLSSLELGDSALYFCASSVDAGINEQFFGPGTRLTVL.

The sample holds a few counts of this clone. The V and J genes are TRBV28 and TRBJ2-1, with no clear D. Trimming left V 3 bases short and J 7 bases short, with 13 bases between. Looked up from germline, CDR1 is MDHEN and CDR2 is SYDVKM. The CDR3 totals 14 residues. The CDR3 sequence is CASSLPSRRNEQFF. As DNA, the CDR3 is TGTGCCAGCAGTTTGCCGTCCCGACGTAATGAGCAGTTCTTC.